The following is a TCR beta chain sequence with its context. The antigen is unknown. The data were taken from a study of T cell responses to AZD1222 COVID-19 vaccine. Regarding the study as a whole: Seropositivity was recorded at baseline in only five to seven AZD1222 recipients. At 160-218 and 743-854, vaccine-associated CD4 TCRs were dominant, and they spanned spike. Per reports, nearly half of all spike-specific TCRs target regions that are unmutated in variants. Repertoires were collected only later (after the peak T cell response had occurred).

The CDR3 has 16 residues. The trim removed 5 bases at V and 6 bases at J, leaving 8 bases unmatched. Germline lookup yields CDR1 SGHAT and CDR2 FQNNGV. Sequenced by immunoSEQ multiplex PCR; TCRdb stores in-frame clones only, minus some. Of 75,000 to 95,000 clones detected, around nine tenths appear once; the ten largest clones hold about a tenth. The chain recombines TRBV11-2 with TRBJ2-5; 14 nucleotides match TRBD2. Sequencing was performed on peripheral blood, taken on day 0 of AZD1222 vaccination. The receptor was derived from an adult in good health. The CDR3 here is CASSPGTSGSTKTQYF. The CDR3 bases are TGTGCCAGCAGCCCCGGGACTAGCGGGAGTACCAAGACCCAGTACTTC.